These 27 T cell receptor beta chains originate from one sample sequenced in a study of blood T cell repertoires in COVID-19 (dated by TCRdb to 2020 to 2022). Preparation of the library involved the immunoSEQ multiplex PCR assay. What TCRdb holds here is the immuneACCESS table cut down to in-frame rearrangements. Part of the clones is not present; checked against another copy, under half of the missing clones reflect an unresolved V gene, and the others are unexplained. Across this sample there are around 160,000 clones, with around 89% seen only once. The ten biggest clones cover 2.5% to 3.5% of the sample. The sequenced sample consisted of peripheral blood. The origin of the receptors is a man aged 55 to 69 with acute or convalescent COVID-19.

The chain uses TRBV2 and TRBJ1-4, with 8 bases identical to TRBD1. CDR1 and CDR2 (germline): SNHLY, FYNNEI. J gave up 4 bases and V 8 bases, and 9 bases lay outside the gene matches. The CDR3 extends over 15 amino acids. The CDR3 DNA reads TGTGCCAGCCGTTGGACAGGGCAGGATAATGAAAAACTGTTTTTT. Protein sequence: CASRWTGQDNEKLFF.

This clone was seen a handful of times. The CDR3 DNA sequence: TGTGCCAGCTCATACAGGACAGATAGCAATCAGCCCCAGCATTTT. Its translation is CASSYRTDSNQPQHF. V is TRBV18 and J is TRBJ1-5; D possibly corresponds to TRBD1 (6 bases). In germline, CDR1 is KGHSH, CDR2 LQKENI. The CDR3 is made up of 15 amino acids. V lost 5 bases, J lost 0 bases, and 11 bases lay in between.

The chain couples TRBV7-9 to TRBJ2-3; 12 nucleotides match TRBD2. Germline V lookup: CDR1 SEHNR, CDR2 FQNEAQ (reference sequence). There are 18 residues in the CDR3. The V gene end was trimmed by 4 bases and the J gene end by 6 bases; junction bases not matched to a gene: 14. CDR3 in amino acids: CASSSRLAGAIDADTQYF. The CDR3 bases are TGTGCCAGCAGCTCCAGACTAGCGGGGGCGATTGACGCTGATACGCAGTATTTT.

This rearrangement joins TRBV10-2 to TRBJ1-1; 9 nucleotides line up with TRBD1. This CDR3 spans 16 amino acids. In germline, CDR1 is WSHSY, CDR2 SAAADI. The ends lost 4 bases at V and 2 bases at J; junction bases unmatched: 8. In DNA, the CDR3 is TGCGCCAGCAGTGGGACAGGGGTAACGGAAAACACTGAAGCTTTCTTT. Its protein is CASSGTGVTENTEAFF.

This rearrangement joins TRBV19 to TRBJ1-4; 7 bases fit TRBD1. The germline CDR1 and CDR2 sequences are LNHDA and SQIVND (reference sequence). With 4 bases clipped from V and 0 bases from J, the junction kept 11 bases outside the gene matches. This CDR3 is 18 amino acids long. The CDR3 reads CASSTPSQGVATNEKLFF. CDR3 nucleotide sequence: TGTGCCAGTAGTACTCCCTCGCAGGGGGTTGCAACTAATGAAAAACTGTTTTTT.

The chain couples TRBV5-1 to TRBJ1-1, with D unresolved. This CDR3 has 14 residues. Trimming took 2 bases from V and 4 from J, leaving 12 bases between them. Germline CDR1 SGHRS, CDR2 YFSETQ. CDR3 loop: CASSFPDAVTEAFF. The CDR3 region has the DNA TGCGCCAGCAGCTTTCCAGACGCGGTCACTGAAGCTTTCTTT.

The genes are TRBV6-2 or TRBV6-3 and TRBJ2-6; perhaps TRBD1 as D (5 bases). The CDR3 is made up of 14 amino acids. Germline V gives CDR1 MNHEY, CDR2 SVGEGT. Trimming stripped 5 bases from V and 2 bases from J, with 7 bases between. The DNA for the CDR3 is TGTGCCAGCAGTACCAGGGCTGGGGCCAACGTCCTGACTTTC. This translates into CASSTRAGANVLTF.

This sequence joins TRBV9 and TRBJ2-3; possibly TRBD1 for D (7 bases). CDR1 and CDR2 from the germline V gene are SGDLS and YYNGEE. This CDR3 spans 14 amino acids. Deletions cut 3 bases from V and 5 bases from J, with 13 bases between. The DNA of the CDR3 is TGTGCCAGCAGCGCGCAGGGGGGAGGAGATACGCAGTATTTT. Translated: CASSAQGGGDTQYF. Using reference TRBV9 and TRBJ2-3 for the parts outside the CDR3, the full variable domain is DSGVTQTPKHLITATGQRVTLRCSPRSGDLSVYWYQQSLDQGLQFLIQYYNGEERAKGNILERFSAQQFPDLHSELNLSSLELGDSALYFCASSAQGGGDTQYFGPGTRLTVL.

This chain connects TRBV6-1 to TRBJ2-3; TRBD2 might be the D (5 bases). This CDR3 has 16 residues. The germline CDR1 and CDR2 sequences are MNHNS and SASEGT. Trimming left V 1 base short and J 2 bases short, with 13 bases between. The CDR3 nucleotides are TGTGCCAGCAGTGAAGGTTCGGGATTCTACACAGATACGCAGTATTTT. It translates to CASSEGSGFYTDTQYF.

This rearrangement joins TRBV6-5 to TRBJ1-1; no definite D call. CDR1 and CDR2 from the germline V gene are MNHEY and SVGAGI. The CDR3 runs to 13 residues. The V end was cut by 1 base, the J end by 7 bases, with 10 bases between. The CDR3 sequence: CASSYFQRGEAFF. DNA for the CDR3: TGTGCCAGCAGTTACTTTCAAAGAGGTGAAGCTTTCTTT.

The rearrangement joins TRBV10-3 to TRBJ2-2; tentative D call: TRBD2 (6 bases). This CDR3 spans 16 amino acids. Between the trimmed V and J ends, which lost 8 bases and 1 base, there was a span of 17 bases. Germline CDR1 and CDR2: ENHRY and SYGVKD. This CDR3 reads CAIRNEGRKNTGELFF. The CDR3 DNA sequence: TGTGCCATCCGAAACGAGGGGAGGAAGAACACCGGGGAGCTGTTTTTT.

The chain recombines TRBV2 with TRBJ2-1; TRBD2 is a possible D gene (6 bases). Trimming took 10 bases from V and 5 from J, leaving 21 bases between them. CDR3 length: 15 amino acids. Germline CDR1 SNHLY, CDR2 FYNNEI. DNA for the CDR3: TGTGCCACCACCCCCGGGCGGGGACCGAACAATGAGCAGTTCTTC. It yields the protein CATTPGRGPNNEQFF.

The chain links TRBV20-1 to TRBJ2-7, with 7 bases identical to TRBD2. In germline, CDR1 is DFQATT, CDR2 SNEGSKA (reference sequence). This CDR3 has 14 residues. V trimming: 3 bases; J trimming: 2 bases; junction bases outside the gene matches: 7. CDR3 nucleotide sequence: TGCAGTGCTAGTGAAGGACTAGTTACCTACGAGCAGTACTTC. Translating gives CSASEGLVTYEQYF.

This clone occurred once. J is TRBJ1-3 and V is TRBV5-1, with unresolved D. V lost 6 bases and J 7 bases, leaving 17 bases between the germline ends. Germline-derived CDR1 and CDR2 are SGHRS and YFSETQ. The CDR3 is 14 amino acids. The CDR3, as DNA: TGCGCCAGCAAATCAGGTGGTAGTTGGAACACCATATATTTT. Residues: CASKSGGSWNTIYF.

The chain uses TRBV6-5 and TRBJ1-6; D is uncertain. This CDR3 is 15 amino acids long. Trimming shortened V by 0 bases and J by 11 bases, and 14 bases separated the two germline ends. Germline loops: CDR1 MNHEY, CDR2 SVGAGI. The CDR3 region is CASSYSSQARTPLHF. The CDR3 DNA reads TGTGCCAGCAGTTACTCGAGCCAGGCTCGGACACCCCTCCACTTT.

The J gene is TRBJ1-6, the V gene TRBV5-6; 9 bases map to TRBD1. Germline V lookup: CDR1 SGHDT, CDR2 YYEEEE. V lost 0 bases to trimming and J lost 1 base; unmatched junction nucleotides: 8. CDR3 length: 19 amino acids. In DNA form, the CDR3 reads TGTGCCAGCAGCTTGGGACAGGGGGGTTCGTTTTCCTATAATTCACCCCTCCACTTT. Amino acids: CASSLGQGGSFSYNSPLHF. Based on the CDR3 plus reference TRBV5-6 and TRBJ1-6, the full variable domain is DAGVTQSPTHLIKTRGQQVTLRCSPKSGHDTVSWYQQALGQGPQFIFQYYEEEERQRGNFPDRFSGHQFPNYSSELNVNALLLGDSALYLCASSLGQGGSFSYNSPLHFGNGTRLTVT.

The chain is built from TRBV20-1 and TRBJ2-1, with TRBD1 identical over 7 bases. The CDR3 is 16 amino acids. Germline loops: CDR1 DFQATT, CDR2 SNEGSKA (reference sequence). V dropped 3 bases and J dropped 1; count of bases not matched to a gene: 9. The CDR3: CSASRQGDRSYNEQFF. CDR3 DNA sequence: TGCAGTGCTAGTCGGCAGGGGGATAGATCCTACAATGAGCAGTTCTTC.

The chain is built from TRBV6-5 and TRBJ1-1; a weak D match, TRBD1 (6 bases). From germline, CDR1 is MNHEY and CDR2 SVGAGI. The V end lost 9 bases, the J end lost 0 bases, and 11 bases lay between the germline ends. CDR3 size: 13 residues. CDR3: CASDRRLNTEAFF. CDR3 bases: TGTGCCAGTGACAGGCGACTGAACACTGAAGCTTTCTTT.

With regard to this clone: One junction end disagrees with the germline gene, perhaps due to a read error. The chain couples TRBV2 to TRBJ2-3; 7 bases align to TRBD1. CDR1 and CDR2 (germline): SNHLY, FYNNEI. The CDR3 consists of 12 residues. Written as DNA, the CDR3 is TGTGCCAGCAGGGTATTACAGGGGCACCTCTCCTTT. Residues: CASRVLQGHLSF.

This clone showed up just once. V and J are TRBV5-1 and TRBJ2-1; 10 nucleotides agree with TRBD1. The CDR3 loop spans 15 amino acids. J was trimmed by 6 bases and V by 4 bases; bases with no gene match: 7. Germline assignment: CDR1 SGHRS and CDR2 YFSETQ. The CDR3 bases are TGCGCCAGCAGCGGGGACAGGGGACACAGCAATGAGCAGTTCTTC. Its protein is CASSGDRGHSNEQFF.

This clone was observed a few times. This chain joins TRBV7-8 and TRBJ1-5, with 7 bases lining up with TRBD1. Trimming removed 5 bases from V and 0 bases from J; junction bases left unmatched: 7. This CDR3 spans 16 amino acids. Per germline, CDR1 SGHVS and CDR2 FQNEAQ. The CDR3: CASSHRRDSSNQPQHF. CDR3 in DNA: TGTGCCAGCAGCCACCGTCGGGACAGTAGCAATCAGCCCCAGCATTTT.

V and J are TRBV21-1 and TRBJ1-4; TRBD1, the table's D call, lacks a check against the DNA. TRBV21-1 is noted as a pseudogene. The CDR3 contains 17 residues. The CDR3 sequence: CASSNYNVQGAGEKLFF. The CDR3 DNA reads as TGTGCCAGCAGCAACTATAACGTACAGGGGGCGGGTGAAAAACTGTTTTTT.

This chain connects TRBV5-3 to TRBJ2-1; TRBD1 matches at 7 bases. TRBV5-3 is classed as an ORF, of uncertain function. Germline trimming cut 10 bases from V and 7 bases from J; bases unmatched to any gene: 5. The CDR3 spans 11 residues. The DNA of the CDR3 is TGTGCCGGGGACAGTGAGAATGAGCAGTTCTTC. It translates to CAGDSENEQFF.

This clone was picked up a small number of times. The genes are TRBV2 and TRBJ1-6; 8 bases agree with TRBD1. V was clipped by 6 bases and J by 9 bases; unmatched bases: 10. This CDR3 region has 15 residues. Germline lookup yields CDR1 SNHLY and CDR2 FYNNEI. The CDR3: CASRGRQGTISPLHF. In nucleotides, the CDR3 is TGTGCCAGCAGAGGACGACAGGGGACTATTTCACCCCTCCACTTT.

The chain links TRBV18 to TRBJ2-7; D possibly corresponds to TRBD1 (5 bases). The CDR3 spans 15 residues. The germline CDR1 and CDR2 sequences are KGHSH and LQKENI. With 5 bases removed from V and 4 bases from J, the gap between germline ends came to 18 bases. The CDR3 nucleotides are TGTGCCAGCTCAACGATAAGAGTCCAGGGTTACGAGCAGTACTTC. Translating gives CASSTIRVQGYEQYF. Full variable domain (remainder filled in from reference TRBV18 and TRBJ2-7): NAGVMQNPRHLVRRRGQEARLRCSPMKGHSHVYWYRQLPEEGLKFMVYLQKENIIDESGMPKERFSAEFPKEGPSILRIQQVVRGDSAAYFCASSTIRVQGYEQYFGPGTRLTVT.

CDR3 sequence: CASSVAPIAGGRNEQFF. The DNA of the CDR3 is TGTGCCAGCAGTGTCGCCCCTATAGCGGGGGGCCGCAATGAGCAGTTCTTC. The J gene is TRBJ2-1, the V gene TRBV6-1; 10 bases align to TRBD2. Looked up from germline, CDR1 is MNHNS and CDR2 is SASEGT. Unmatched junction bases numbered 12, after V lost 4 bases and J lost 6 bases. This CDR3 comprises 17 residues.

This chain joins TRBV5-1 and TRBJ1-2; TRBD1 aligns across 7 bases. CDR1 and CDR2 from the germline V gene are SGHRS and YFSETQ. V gave up 4 bases and J gave up 2 bases; unmatched junction bases: 2. The CDR3 spans 13 residues. In nucleotides, the CDR3 is TGCGCCAGCAGCGTGACAGGGAACTATGGCTACACCTTC. Residues: CASSVTGNYGYTF.